The next 30 T cell receptor beta chains were all read from a single sample in a study of T cells after yellow fever vaccination. TCRdb processed the 5' RACE reads anew with MiXCR; each CDR3 protein has one entry. The sample shows some 300,000 distinct CDR3 sequences, about 10% of them seen only once. The sequencing used CD4+ T cells sorted from PBMCs, collected 45 days after the yellow fever booster vaccination. These receptors were obtained from a man between 18 and 35 years old who received the YFV17D yellow fever vaccine.

The V gene is TRBV18, the J gene TRBJ1-1, with D possibly TRBD1 on 5 matching bases. CDR3 length: 13 residues. V shed 8 bases and J shed 7 bases, with 17 bases lying between them. Germline V gives CDR1 KGHSH, CDR2 LQKENI. CDR3 loop: CASQQGDLHEAFF. The CDR3 nucleotides are TGTGCCAGCCAGCAGGGAGACTTACATGAAGCTTTCTTT.

V gene TRBV18 combines with J gene TRBJ2-1, with D hard to call. The CDR3 totals 11 residues. Germline V lookup: CDR1 KGHSH, CDR2 LQKENI. Trimming removed 4 bases from V and 8 bases from J, with 6 bases in between. The CDR3 region has the DNA TGTGCCAGCTCACAGGCTTATGAGCAGTTCTTC. This gives the protein CASSQAYEQFF.

This clonotype came up a few times. The chain links TRBV2 to TRBJ1-2; 9 bases are shared with TRBD1. Germline V gene data show CDR1 as SNHLY and CDR2 as FYNNEI. Trimming removed 7 bases from V and 4 bases from J; junction bases left unmatched: 1. There are 12 residues in the CDR3. CDR3 sequence: CASKGQGYGYTF. The DNA for the CDR3 is TGTGCCAGCAAGGGACAGGGCTATGGCTACACCTTC.

The genes are TRBV2 and TRBJ1-1; maybe TRBD1 (5 bases). V lost 7 bases and J 0 bases, leaving 9 bases between the germline ends. From germline, CDR1 is SNHLY and CDR2 FYNNEI. The CDR3 covers 13 residues. CDR3 region: CASKRDLNTEAFF. CDR3 DNA sequence: TGTGCCAGCAAGAGGGACCTGAACACTGAAGCTTTCTTT.

The rearrangement joins TRBV4-2 to TRBJ2-5; D could derive from TRBD1 or TRBD2 (6 bases each). Germline loops: CDR1 LGHNA, CDR2 YNFKEQ. The CDR3 sequence is 14 residues long. V was clipped by 6 bases and J by 3 bases, with 14 bases between them. CDR3 amino acids: CASRPGGDKETQYF. Written as DNA, the CDR3 is TGTGCCAGCAGACCCGGGGGCGACAAAGAGACCCAGTACTTC.

The chain has TRBV6-1 and TRBJ2-1; no firm D call. From germline, CDR1 is MNHNS and CDR2 SASEGT. V lost 4 bases, J lost 8 bases, and 3 bases lay in between. This CDR3 comprises 10 residues. CDR3 bases: TGTGCCAGCAGTGTATATGAGCAGTTCTTC. This sequence encodes CASSVYEQFF.

This clonotype has just a few counts. J is TRBJ1-2 and V is TRBV7-2, with 7 bases that match TRBD1. Unmatched junction bases numbered 4, after V lost 5 bases and J lost 4 bases. This CDR3 region has 13 residues. Germline assignment: CDR1 SGHTA and CDR2 FQGNSA. CDR3: CASSQTGLYGYTF. The CDR3 nucleotides read TGTGCCAGCAGCCAGACAGGGCTCTATGGCTACACCTTC.

The chain has TRBV7-9 and TRBJ2-7, with 9 bases aligning to TRBD1. Per germline, CDR1 SEHNR and CDR2 FQNEAQ (reference sequence). The CDR3 is 15 residues long. The V gene end was trimmed by 4 bases and the J gene end by 11 bases; junction bases not matched to a gene: 15. CDR3 sequence (DNA): TGTGCCAGCAGCTCCGGGACAGGGATTCCCTCGCTTGAGTACGTC. Its translation is CASSSGTGIPSLEYV.

The chain uses TRBV5-1 and TRBJ2-2; 9 nucleotides match TRBD1. Germline V gene lookup returns CDR1 SGHRS and CDR2 YFSETQ. This CDR3 is 15 amino acids long. J lost 8 bases, V lost 4 bases, and 9 bases had no gene match. The CDR3: CASSAETGGKGELFF. In DNA, the CDR3 is TGCGCCAGCAGCGCGGAAACAGGGGGCAAGGGGGAGCTGTTTTTT.

The chain's CDR3 is CASRLMTGGDQPQHF. The CDR3 DNA reads TGTGCCAGCAGACTAATGACAGGGGGTGATCAGCCCCAGCATTTT. The V and J genes are TRBV6-5 and TRBJ1-5; 9 bases line up with TRBD1. The germline V gene encodes CDR1 MNHEY and CDR2 SVGAGI. V lost 6 bases to trimming and J lost 5 bases; unmatched junction nucleotides: 8. This CDR3 comprises 15 residues.

The chain recombines TRBV6-2 or TRBV6-3 with TRBJ1-1; D ambiguous. From germline, CDR1 is MNHEY and CDR2 SVGEGT. This CDR3 has 14 amino acids. Trimming pared 4 bases from V and 0 bases from J, leaving 9 bases between. CDR3 sequence (DNA): TGTGCCAGCAGTTCGGACGGCATGAACACTGAAGCTTTCTTT. It codes for CASSSDGMNTEAFF.

This clonotype was counted a few times. The gene calls are TRBV2 and TRBJ2-2; no reliable D call. Germline V gene sequence: CDR1 SNHLY, CDR2 FYNNEI. The ends were cut back, 6 bases at V and 2 bases at J, with 4 bases in the middle. The CDR3 extends over 12 amino acids. Here the CDR3 reads CASRDNTGELFF. CDR3 bases: TGTGCCAGCAGGGATAACACCGGGGAGCTGTTTTTT.

This clonotype was seen ten or more times. The chain is built from TRBV12-5 and TRBJ2-2; D gene uncertain. The CDR3 length is 13 residues. V was trimmed by 2 bases and J by 1 base, leaving 2 bases between them. The V gene's germline CDR1 is LGHNT and CDR2 FRNRAP. CDR3 amino acids: CASGLLNTGELFF. CDR3 DNA: TGTGCTAGTGGTTTGTTGAACACCGGGGAGCTGTTTTTT.

This clonotype came up many times. Here the CDR3 reads CSARGVPYNEQFF. The CDR3 DNA follows: TGCAGTGCTAGGGGGGTACCCTACAATGAGCAGTTCTTC. The rearrangement links TRBV20-1 to TRBJ2-1; D possibly uses TRBD1 or TRBD2 (5 bases each). The CDR3 is made up of 13 amino acids. V was clipped by 3 bases and J by 2 bases, with 8 bases between them. Germline loops: CDR1 DFQATT, CDR2 SNEGSKA (reference sequence).

The rearrangement uses TRBV3-1 and TRBJ2-1; 7 nucleotides agree with TRBD2. The junction had 4 bases not matched to a gene; V was cut back by 4 bases and J by 4 bases. CDR3 length equals 14 residues. The germline V gene encodes CDR1 LGHDT and CDR2 YNNKEL (reference sequence). The CDR3 loop reads CASSRASGYNEQFF. The CDR3 DNA reads TGTGCCAGCAGCCGGGCTAGCGGATACAATGAGCAGTTCTTC.

The sample holds a few counts of this clonotype. This sequence joins TRBV6-5 and TRBJ2-7; weak D call: TRBD1 (7 bases). V shed 6 bases and J shed 2 bases, with 17 bases lying between them. From germline, CDR1 is MNHEY and CDR2 SVGAGI. The CDR3 is 15 amino acids. DNA of the CDR3: TGTGCCAGCAGAAGGGGGCGGGGAAAACCCTACGAGCAGTACGTC. This sequence encodes CASRRGRGKPYEQYV.

The chain recombines TRBV7-2 with TRBJ1-2; 7 nucleotides agree with TRBD1. This CDR3 is 14 amino acids long. The germline gives CDR1 SGHTA, CDR2 FQGNSA. V dropped 6 bases and J dropped 5; count of bases not matched to a gene: 9. In nucleotides, the CDR3 is TGTGCCAGCAGACCCTGGGACAGACCATATGGCTACACCTTC. Translation gives CASRPWDRPYGYTF.

This clonotype was seen a few times. The chain has TRBV7-9 and TRBJ2-1, with a possible D match to TRBD1 (5 bases). The CDR3 contains 13 residues. Germline V gives CDR1 SEHNR, CDR2 FQNEAQ (reference sequence). The V end was cut by 1 base, the J end by 9 bases, with 10 bases between. The CDR3, as DNA: TGTGCCAGCAGCTTAGGTCAGGGTAGTGAGCAGTTCTTC. Encoded protein: CASSLGQGSEQFF.

This clonotype appeared a few times. This chain uses TRBV12-3 or TRBV12-4 with TRBJ2-2; D ambiguous. The CDR3 is made up of 13 amino acids. Trimming left V 5 bases short and J 2 bases short, with 6 bases between. The CDR3 DNA follows: TGTGCCAGCAGTATGATAAACACCGGGGAGCTGTTTTTT. It yields the protein CASSMINTGELFF.

The V and J genes are TRBV7-2 and TRBJ2-3, with D maybe TRBD1 (6 bases). Germline V gene lookup returns CDR1 SGHTA and CDR2 FQGNSA. V shed 2 bases and J shed 10 bases, with 25 bases lying between them. This CDR3 region has 17 residues. The CDR3 region is CASSLSGGNRVGAAQYF. The DNA for the CDR3 is TGTGCCAGCAGCTTATCTGGTGGAAACAGGGTCGGGGCAGCGCAGTATTTT.

The sample holds many counts of this clonotype. The CDR3 loop reads CASSFTAGVQETQYF. The CDR3 DNA reads TGCGCCAGCAGCTTCACAGCGGGGGTACAAGAGACCCAGTACTTC. The chain couples TRBV5-1 to TRBJ2-5; 8 bases align to TRBD2. Germline assignment: CDR1 SGHRS and CDR2 YFSETQ. J lost 2 bases, V lost 2 bases, and 5 bases had no gene match. This CDR3 comprises 15 residues.

The chain links TRBV5-4 to TRBJ2-3; D remains unclear. CDR1 and CDR2 (germline): SGHNT, YYREEE (reference sequence). This CDR3 is built from 14 residues. Trimming removed 4 bases at V and 3 bases at J, with 12 bases between. The CDR3 DNA follows: TGTGCCAGCAGCCCAGGCGCGGAGACAGATACGCAGTATTTT. This gives the protein CASSPGAETDTQYF.

This clonotype occurred a few times. The V call is TRBV5-1, the J call TRBJ2-2; 8 positions match TRBD2. With V trimmed by 0 bases and J by 1 base, 5 bases remained unmatched. CDR1 and CDR2 (germline): SGHRS, YFSETQ. The CDR3 is 17 amino acids. CDR3 bases: TGCGCCAGCAGCTTGGCCGGGCTAGCGGGGAACACCGGGGAGCTGTTTTTT. This gives the protein CASSLAGLAGNTGELFF.

The J gene is TRBJ2-5, the V gene TRBV5-1; a weak D match, TRBD1 (6 bases). The CDR3 sequence is 13 residues long. Germline lookup yields CDR1 SGHRS and CDR2 YFSETQ. V was shortened by 2 bases and J by 4 bases, with 9 bases between the two germline ends. The CDR3: CASSFGQIETQYF. DNA for the CDR3: TGCGCCAGCAGCTTCGGACAGATAGAGACCCAGTACTTC. Full variable domain (remainder filled in from reference TRBV5-1 and TRBJ2-5): KAGVTQTPRYLIKTRGQQVTLSCSPISGHRSVSWYQQTPGQGLQFLFEYFSETQRNKGNFPGRFSGRQFSNSRSEMNVSTLELGDSALYLCASSFGQIETQYFGPGTRLLVL.

This clonotype showed up many times. The chain combines TRBV20-1 with TRBJ1-1; D call uncertain. The CDR3 covers 10 residues. The germline V gene encodes CDR1 DFQATT and CDR2 SNEGSKA (reference sequence). With 1 base removed from V and 5 bases from J, the gap between germline ends came to 2 bases. The DNA for the CDR3 is TGCAGTGCTAGAGGTACTGAAGCTTTCTTT. Translation: CSARGTEAFF.

V and J are TRBV6-5 and TRBJ1-2, with 11 positions matching TRBD1. The CDR3 contains 15 residues. Germline values: CDR1 MNHEY, CDR2 SVGAGI. V dropped 2 bases and J dropped 4; count of bases not matched to a gene: 3. This CDR3 is CASSYRGQGAYGYTF. The CDR3, as DNA: TGTGCCAGCAGTTACAGAGGACAGGGGGCCTATGGCTACACCTTC.

This rearrangement joins TRBV5-6 to TRBJ2-7; 7 bases agree with TRBD2. J gave up 0 bases and V 4 bases, and 7 bases lay outside the gene matches. This CDR3 has 15 residues. Germline CDR1 is SGHDT and CDR2 is YYEEEE. CDR3 bases: TGTGCCAGCAGCACCAGGGCGGGGGACTCCTACGAGCAGTACGTC. Translated, it gives CASSTRAGDSYEQYV.

The chain couples TRBV2 to TRBJ1-4; 7 positions match TRBD1. This CDR3 has 14 amino acids. Germline V lookup: CDR1 SNHLY, CDR2 FYNNEI. Losses at the gene ends were 3 bases for V and 7 bases for J; bases not matched to a gene: 5. The CDR3 loop reads CASSDLRGSEKLFF. DNA of the CDR3: TGTGCCAGCAGTGACCTCAGGGGGAGTGAAAAACTGTTTTTT. The full variable domain, rest sourced from reference TRBV2 and TRBJ1-4, is EPEVTQTPSHQVTQMGQEVILRCVPISNHLYFYWYRQILGQKVEFLVSFYNNEISEKSEIFDDQFSVERPDGSNFTLKIRSTKLEDSAMYFCASSDLRGSEKLFFGSGTQLSVL.

In this sample, this clonotype turned up a few times. The chain combines TRBV29-1 with TRBJ1-2; TRBD1 aligns across 11 bases. The CDR3 has 14 residues. The trim removed 6 bases at V and 4 bases at J, leaving 7 bases unmatched. Germline-derived CDR1 and CDR2 are SQVTM and ANQGSEA. CDR3 DNA sequence: TGCAGCGTGGGGGACAGGGGGGGTTTCTATGGCTACACCTTC. It specifies CSVGDRGGFYGYTF. The full variable domain, with the rest looked up from reference TRBV29-1 and TRBJ1-2, is SAVISQKPSRDICQRGTSLTIQCQVDSQVTMMFWYRQQPGQSLTLIATANQGSEATYESGFVIDKFPISRPNLTFSTLTVSNMSPEDSSIYLCSVGDRGGFYGYTFGSGTRLTVV.

This clonotype was recorded a few times. The V gene is TRBV7-2, the J gene TRBJ1-1, with D tentatively TRBD1 (5 bases). Trimming removed 4 bases at V and 5 bases at J, with 20 bases between. The germline V gene encodes CDR1 SGHTA and CDR2 FQGNSA. This CDR3 region has 16 residues. The CDR3 here is CASSSRRGDGGTEAFF. CDR3 in DNA: TGTGCCAGCAGCTCGCGCCGGGGGGACGGGGGGACTGAAGCTTTCTTT.